This TCR beta chain is drawn from a study of T cell changes during pregnancy in multiple sclerosis. Germline assignment: CDR1 SQVTM and CDR2 ANQGSEA. CDR3 length: 15 residues. This table comes from immunoSEQ multiplex PCR, and its TCRdb copy is limited to in-frame clones, with some not included. The sample lists 70,000 to 100,000 clones; 90% to 95% were seen once. This TCR came from a female donor with multiple sclerosis, enrolled in a pregnancy study. The sample consisted of peripheral blood, taken in the first trimester of pregnancy. J is TRBJ2-5 and V is TRBV29-1; 11 nucleotides line up with TRBD1. With the DNA end fitting TRBJ2-7 better, the J assignment may be wrong. CDR3 sequence reads: CSVEDRGQGAYEQYF. CDR3 nucleotide sequence: TGCAGCGTTGAAGATCGAGGACAGGGGGCTTACGAGCAGTACTTC.